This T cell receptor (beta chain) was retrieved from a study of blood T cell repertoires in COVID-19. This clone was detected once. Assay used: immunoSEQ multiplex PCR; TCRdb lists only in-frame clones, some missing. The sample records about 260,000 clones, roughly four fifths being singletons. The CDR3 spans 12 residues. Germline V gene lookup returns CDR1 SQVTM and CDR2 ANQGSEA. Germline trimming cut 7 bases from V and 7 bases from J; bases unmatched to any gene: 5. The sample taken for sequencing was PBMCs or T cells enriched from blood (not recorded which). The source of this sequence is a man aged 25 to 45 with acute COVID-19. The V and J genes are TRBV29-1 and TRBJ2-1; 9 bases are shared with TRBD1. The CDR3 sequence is CSGGQGLNEQFF. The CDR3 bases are TGCAGCGGCGGACAGGGGTTGAATGAGCAGTTCTTC.